The sample holds one count of the clone carrying this T cell receptor (beta chain). Its cognate antigen is unknown. A lack of ophthalmopathy progression within 18 months defined stable Graves' hyperthyroidism. This sample is drawn from a study of T cells in Graves' hyperthyroidism and ophthalmopathy. Germline V gives CDR1 DFQATT, CDR2 SNEGSKA (reference sequence). The CDR3 contains 11 residues. V shed 3 bases and J shed 14 bases, with 14 bases lying between them. The study, taken as a whole, reports: The authors' 13 V-J model separated ophthalmopathy from stable hyperthyroidism. Appearing also in blood were most of the thyroid clonotypes expanded above 0.001.

It was RNA transcripts that yielded the amplified TCR beta CDR3 regions. TCR CDR3 underwent first-round RT-PCR with the HTBI primer set. MiXCR, run by TCRdb on the multiplex PCR reads, gives a single entry per CDR3 protein. The sample has about 610,000 distinct CDR3 sequences, roughly 46% seen once. V usage is TRBV20-1 and J usage is TRBJ1-5, with D possibly matching TRBD1 (5 bases). This receptor was obtained from a young woman with Graves' hyperthyroidism. What was sequenced was peripheral blood or thyroid tissue (not recorded which). The CDR3 loop is CSARPGLPKHF. In nucleotides, the CDR3 is TGCAGTGCTAGGCCGGGACTGCCAAAGCATTTT.